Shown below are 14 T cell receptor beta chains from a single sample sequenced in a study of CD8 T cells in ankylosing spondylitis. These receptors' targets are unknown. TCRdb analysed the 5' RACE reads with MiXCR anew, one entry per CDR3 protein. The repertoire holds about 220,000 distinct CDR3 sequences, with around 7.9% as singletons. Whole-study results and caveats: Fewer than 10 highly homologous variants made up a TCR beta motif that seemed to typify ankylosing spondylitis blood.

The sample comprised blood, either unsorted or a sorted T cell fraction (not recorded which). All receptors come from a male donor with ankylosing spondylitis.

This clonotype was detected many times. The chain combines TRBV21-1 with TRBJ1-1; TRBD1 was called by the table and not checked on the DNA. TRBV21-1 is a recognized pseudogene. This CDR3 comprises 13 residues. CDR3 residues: CAGRTGTNTEAFF. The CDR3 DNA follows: TGTGCCGGTCGGACAGGAACGAACACTGAAGCTTTCTTT.

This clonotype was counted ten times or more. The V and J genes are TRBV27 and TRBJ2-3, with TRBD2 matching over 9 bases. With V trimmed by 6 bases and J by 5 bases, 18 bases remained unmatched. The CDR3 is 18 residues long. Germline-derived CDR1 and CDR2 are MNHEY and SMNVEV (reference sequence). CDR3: CASRLRFSMLAGIDTQYF. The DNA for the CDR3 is TGTGCCAGCAGATTAAGGTTCAGCATGCTAGCGGGGATAGATACGCAGTATTTT.

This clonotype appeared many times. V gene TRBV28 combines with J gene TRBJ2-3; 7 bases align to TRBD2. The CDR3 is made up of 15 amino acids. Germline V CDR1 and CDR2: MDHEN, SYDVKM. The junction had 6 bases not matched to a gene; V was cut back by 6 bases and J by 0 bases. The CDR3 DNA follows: TGTGCCAGCAGCTCCGGACTAGTCAGCACAGATACGCAGTATTTT. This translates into CASSSGLVSTDTQYF.

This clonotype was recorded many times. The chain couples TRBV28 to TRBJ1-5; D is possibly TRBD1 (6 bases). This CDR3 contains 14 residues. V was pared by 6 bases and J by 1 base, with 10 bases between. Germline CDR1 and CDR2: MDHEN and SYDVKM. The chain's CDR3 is CASRTQGSNQPQHF. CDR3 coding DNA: TGTGCCAGCAGGACCCAGGGGAGCAATCAGCCCCAGCATTTT.

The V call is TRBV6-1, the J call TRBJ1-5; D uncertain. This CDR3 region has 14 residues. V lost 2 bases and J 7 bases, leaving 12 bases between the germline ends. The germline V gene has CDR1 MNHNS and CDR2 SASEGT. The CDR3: CASSELGFKQPQHF. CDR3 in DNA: TGTGCCAGCAGTGAATTAGGGTTTAAGCAGCCCCAGCATTTT.

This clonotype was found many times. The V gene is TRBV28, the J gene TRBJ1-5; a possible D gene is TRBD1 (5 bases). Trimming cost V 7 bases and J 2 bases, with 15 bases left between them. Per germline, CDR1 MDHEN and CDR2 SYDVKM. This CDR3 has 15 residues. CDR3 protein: CASKIDGAGNQPQHF. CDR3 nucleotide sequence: TGTGCCAGCAAGATCGATGGGGCAGGCAATCAGCCCCAGCATTTT.

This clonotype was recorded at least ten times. CDR3 sequence: CASSLVVGAGLLSTDTQYF. CDR3 bases: TGTGCCAGCAGCTTAGTCGTAGGGGCGGGACTCCTGAGCACAGATACGCAGTATTTT. This chain joins TRBV7-8 and TRBJ2-3, with D possibly being TRBD2 (6 bases). CDR1 SGHVS and CDR2 FQNEAQ come from the germline V gene. The length of the CDR3 is 19 residues. Trimming took 1 base from V and 0 from J, leaving 20 bases between them.

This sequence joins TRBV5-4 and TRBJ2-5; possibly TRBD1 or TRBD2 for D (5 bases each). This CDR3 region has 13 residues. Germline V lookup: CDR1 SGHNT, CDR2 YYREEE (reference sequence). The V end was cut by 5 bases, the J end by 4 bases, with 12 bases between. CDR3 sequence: CASRSGGPETQYF. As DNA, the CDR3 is TGTGCCAGCAGATCTGGGGGACCAGAGACCCAGTACTTC.

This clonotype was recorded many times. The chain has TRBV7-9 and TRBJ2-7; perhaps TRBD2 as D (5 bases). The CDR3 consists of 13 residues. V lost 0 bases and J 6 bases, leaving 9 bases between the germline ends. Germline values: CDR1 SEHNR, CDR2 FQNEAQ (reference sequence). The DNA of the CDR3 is TGTGCCAGCAGCTTAGCGGCGGGCCTCGAGCAGTACTTC. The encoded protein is CASSLAAGLEQYF.

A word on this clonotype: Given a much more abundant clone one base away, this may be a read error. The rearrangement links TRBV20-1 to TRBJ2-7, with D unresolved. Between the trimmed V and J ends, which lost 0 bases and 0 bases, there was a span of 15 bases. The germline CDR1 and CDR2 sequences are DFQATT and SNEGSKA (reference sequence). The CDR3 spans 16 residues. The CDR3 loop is CSARELRAPPSYEQYF. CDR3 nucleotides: TGCAGTGCTAGAGAGCTTCGGGCGCCGCCCTCCTACGAGCAGTACTTC.

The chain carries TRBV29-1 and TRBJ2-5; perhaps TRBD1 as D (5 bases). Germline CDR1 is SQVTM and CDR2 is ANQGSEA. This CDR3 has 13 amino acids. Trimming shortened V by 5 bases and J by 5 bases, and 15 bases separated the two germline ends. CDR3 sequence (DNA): TGCAGCGTTCGTCCAGGGATTGGGGAGACCCAGTACTTC. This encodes CSVRPGIGETQYF.

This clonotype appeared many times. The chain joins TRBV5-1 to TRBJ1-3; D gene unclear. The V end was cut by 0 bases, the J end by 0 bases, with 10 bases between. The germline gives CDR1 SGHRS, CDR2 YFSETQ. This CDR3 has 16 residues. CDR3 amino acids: CASSLEMRHSGNTIYF. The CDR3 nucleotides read TGCGCCAGCAGCTTGGAGATGCGTCACTCTGGAAACACCATATATTTT.

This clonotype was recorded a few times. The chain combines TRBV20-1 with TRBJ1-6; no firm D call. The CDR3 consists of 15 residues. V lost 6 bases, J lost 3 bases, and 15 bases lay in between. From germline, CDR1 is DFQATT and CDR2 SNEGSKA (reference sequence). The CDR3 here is CSAREEVGYNSPLHF. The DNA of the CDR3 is TGCAGTGCGCGAGAGGAGGTGGGCTATAATTCACCCCTCCACTTT.

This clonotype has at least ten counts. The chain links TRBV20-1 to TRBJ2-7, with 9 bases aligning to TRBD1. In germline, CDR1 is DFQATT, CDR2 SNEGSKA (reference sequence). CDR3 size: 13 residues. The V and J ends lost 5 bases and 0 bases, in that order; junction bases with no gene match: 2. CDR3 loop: CSAPTGGSYEQYF. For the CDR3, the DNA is TGCAGTGCTCCGACAGGGGGCTCCTACGAGCAGTACTTC.